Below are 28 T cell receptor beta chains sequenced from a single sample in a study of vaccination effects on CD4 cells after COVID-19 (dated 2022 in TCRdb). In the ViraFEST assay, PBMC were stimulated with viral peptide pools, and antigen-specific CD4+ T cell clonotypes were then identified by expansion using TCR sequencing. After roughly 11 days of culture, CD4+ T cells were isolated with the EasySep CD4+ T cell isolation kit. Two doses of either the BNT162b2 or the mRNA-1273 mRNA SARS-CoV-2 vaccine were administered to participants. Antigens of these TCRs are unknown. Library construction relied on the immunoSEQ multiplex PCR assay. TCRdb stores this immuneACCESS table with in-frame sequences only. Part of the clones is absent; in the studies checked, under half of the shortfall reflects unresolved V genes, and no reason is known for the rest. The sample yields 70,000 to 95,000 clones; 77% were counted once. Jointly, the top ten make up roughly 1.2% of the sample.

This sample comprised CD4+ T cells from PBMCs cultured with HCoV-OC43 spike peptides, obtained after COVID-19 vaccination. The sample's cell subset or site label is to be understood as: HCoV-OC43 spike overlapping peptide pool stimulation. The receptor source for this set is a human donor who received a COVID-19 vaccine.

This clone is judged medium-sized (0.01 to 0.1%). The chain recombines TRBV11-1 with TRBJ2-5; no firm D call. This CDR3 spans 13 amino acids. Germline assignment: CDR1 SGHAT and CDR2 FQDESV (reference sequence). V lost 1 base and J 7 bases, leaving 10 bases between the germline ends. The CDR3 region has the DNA TGTGCCAGCAGCTTAGGGTTCTTAAGGACCCAGTACTTC. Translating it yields CASSLGFLRTQYF.

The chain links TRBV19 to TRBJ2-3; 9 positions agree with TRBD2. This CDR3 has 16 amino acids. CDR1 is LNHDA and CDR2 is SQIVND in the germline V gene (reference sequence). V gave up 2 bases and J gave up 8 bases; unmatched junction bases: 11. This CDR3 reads CASSILPGRGGGTQYF. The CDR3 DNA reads TGTGCCAGTAGTATACTCCCGGGGCGGGGGGGCGGTACGCAGTATTTT.

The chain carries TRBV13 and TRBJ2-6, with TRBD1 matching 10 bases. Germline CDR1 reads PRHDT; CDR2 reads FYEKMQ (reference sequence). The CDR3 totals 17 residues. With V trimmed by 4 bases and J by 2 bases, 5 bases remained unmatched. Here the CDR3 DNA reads TGTGCCAGCAGCTCCCGGGACAGGGGCCCTGGGGCCAACGTCCTGACTTTC. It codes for CASSSRDRGPGANVLTF.

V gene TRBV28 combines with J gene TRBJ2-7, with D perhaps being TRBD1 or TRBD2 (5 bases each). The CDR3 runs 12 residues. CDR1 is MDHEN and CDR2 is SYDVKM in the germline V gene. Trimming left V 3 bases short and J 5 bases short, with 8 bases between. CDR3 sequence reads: CASSLGDHEQYV. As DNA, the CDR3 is TGTGCCAGCAGTTTGGGGGACCACGAGCAGTACGTC.

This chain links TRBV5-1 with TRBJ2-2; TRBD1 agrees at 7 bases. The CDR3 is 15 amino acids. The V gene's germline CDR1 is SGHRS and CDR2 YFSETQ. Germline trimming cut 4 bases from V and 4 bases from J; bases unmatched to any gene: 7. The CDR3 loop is CASSPTTGSTGELFF. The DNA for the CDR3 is TGCGCCAGCAGCCCGACGACAGGGAGCACCGGGGAGCTGTTTTTT.

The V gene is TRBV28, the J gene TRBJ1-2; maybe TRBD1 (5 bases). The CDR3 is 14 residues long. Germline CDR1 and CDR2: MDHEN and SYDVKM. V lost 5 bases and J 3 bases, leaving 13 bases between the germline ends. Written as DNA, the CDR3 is TGTGCCAGCAGTATTACCACAGGAGACTATGGCTACACCTTC. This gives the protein CASSITTGDYGYTF.

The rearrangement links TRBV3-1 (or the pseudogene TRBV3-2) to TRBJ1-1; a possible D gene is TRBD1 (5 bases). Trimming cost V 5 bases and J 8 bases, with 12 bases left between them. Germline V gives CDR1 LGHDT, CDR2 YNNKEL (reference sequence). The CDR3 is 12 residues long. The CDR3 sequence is CASSNYGGEAFF. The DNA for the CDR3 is TGTGCCAGCAGCAACTATGGGGGGGAAGCTTTCTTT.

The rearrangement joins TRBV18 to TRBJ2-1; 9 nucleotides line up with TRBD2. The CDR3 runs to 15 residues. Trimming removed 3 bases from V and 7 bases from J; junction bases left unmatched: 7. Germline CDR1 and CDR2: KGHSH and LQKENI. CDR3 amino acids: CASSPQAGGKNEQFF. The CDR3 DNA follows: TGTGCCAGCTCACCTCAGGCGGGGGGGAAAAATGAGCAGTTCTTC.

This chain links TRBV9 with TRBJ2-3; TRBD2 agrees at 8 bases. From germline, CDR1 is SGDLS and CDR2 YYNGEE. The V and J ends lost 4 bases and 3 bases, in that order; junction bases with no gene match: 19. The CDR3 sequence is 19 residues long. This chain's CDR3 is CASSPQAGGRPSLTDTQYF. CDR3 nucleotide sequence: TGTGCCAGCAGCCCTCAGGCGGGGGGCAGGCCCTCCCTGACAGATACGCAGTATTTT.

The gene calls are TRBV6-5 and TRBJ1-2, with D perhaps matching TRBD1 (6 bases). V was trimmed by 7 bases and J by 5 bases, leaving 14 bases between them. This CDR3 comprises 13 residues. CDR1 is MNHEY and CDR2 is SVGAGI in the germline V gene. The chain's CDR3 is CASKGGYPYGYTF. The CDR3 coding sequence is TGTGCCAGCAAGGGGGGGTATCCTTATGGCTACACCTTC.

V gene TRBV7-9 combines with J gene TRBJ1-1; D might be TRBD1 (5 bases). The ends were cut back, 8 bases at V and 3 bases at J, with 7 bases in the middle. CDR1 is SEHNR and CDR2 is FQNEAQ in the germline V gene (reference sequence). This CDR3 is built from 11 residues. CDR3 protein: CASGGYTEAFF. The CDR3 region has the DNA TGTGCCAGCGGGGGGTACACTGAAGCTTTCTTT.

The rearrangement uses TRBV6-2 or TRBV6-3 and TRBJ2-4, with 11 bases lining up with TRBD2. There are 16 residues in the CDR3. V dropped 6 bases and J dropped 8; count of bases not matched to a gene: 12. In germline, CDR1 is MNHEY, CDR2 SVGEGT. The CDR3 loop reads CASSRSLAGGRHIQYF. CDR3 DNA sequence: TGTGCCAGCAGCCGCTCATTAGCGGGGGGGCGTCACATTCAGTACTTC.

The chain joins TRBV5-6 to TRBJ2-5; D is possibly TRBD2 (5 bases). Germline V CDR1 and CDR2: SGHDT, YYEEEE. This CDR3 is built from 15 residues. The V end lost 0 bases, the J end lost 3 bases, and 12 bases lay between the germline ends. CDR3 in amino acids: CASSLAGRRKETQYF. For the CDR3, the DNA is TGTGCCAGCAGCTTGGCCGGGCGGAGGAAAGAGACCCAGTACTTC.

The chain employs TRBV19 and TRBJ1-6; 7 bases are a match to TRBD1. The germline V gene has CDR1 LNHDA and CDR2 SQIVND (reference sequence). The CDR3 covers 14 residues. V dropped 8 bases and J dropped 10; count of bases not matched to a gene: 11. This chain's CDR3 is CASSWEGQRSPLHF. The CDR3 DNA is TGTGCCAGTTCCTGGGAGGGACAGAGATCACCCCTCCACTTT.

CDR3 residues: CASSPTGEDEQYV. The CDR3 nucleotides are TGTGCCAGCTCACCCACGGGGGAAGACGAGCAGTACGTC. The chain links TRBV18 to TRBJ2-7, with D perhaps matching TRBD2 (6 bases). Germline V gene data show CDR1 as KGHSH and CDR2 as LQKENI. V lost 3 bases and J 5 bases, leaving 11 bases between the germline ends. The CDR3 contains 13 residues.

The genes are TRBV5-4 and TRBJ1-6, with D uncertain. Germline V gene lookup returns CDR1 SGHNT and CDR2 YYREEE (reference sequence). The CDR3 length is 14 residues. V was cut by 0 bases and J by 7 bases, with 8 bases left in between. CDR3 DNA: TGTGCCAGCAGCTTGGCACAGCTCAATTCACCCCTCCACTTT. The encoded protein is CASSLAQLNSPLHF.

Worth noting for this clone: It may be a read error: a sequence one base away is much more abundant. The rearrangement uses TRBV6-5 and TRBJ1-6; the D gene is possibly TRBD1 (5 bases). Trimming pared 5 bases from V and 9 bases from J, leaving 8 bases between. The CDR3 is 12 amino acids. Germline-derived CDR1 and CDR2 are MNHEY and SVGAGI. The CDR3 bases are TGTGCCAGCAGTCCAGGGTTTTCACCCCTCCACTTT. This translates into CASSPGFSPLHF.

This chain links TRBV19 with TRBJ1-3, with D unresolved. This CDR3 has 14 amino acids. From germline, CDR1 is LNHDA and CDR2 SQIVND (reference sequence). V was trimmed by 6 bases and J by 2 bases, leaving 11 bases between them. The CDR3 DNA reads TGTGCCAGTAGATCGCCCCTCGCTGGAAACACCATATATTTT. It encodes CASRSPLAGNTIYF.

CDR3 nucleotide sequence: TGTGCCCACGGCGAGACAGCCAACTATGGCTACACCTTC. Its protein product is CAHGETANYGYTF. The rearrangement links TRBV12-3 or TRBV12-4 to TRBJ1-2, with D possibly TRBD1 on 5 matching bases. V lost 11 bases to trimming and J lost 2 bases, with 15 bases between them. The CDR3 is 13 amino acids.

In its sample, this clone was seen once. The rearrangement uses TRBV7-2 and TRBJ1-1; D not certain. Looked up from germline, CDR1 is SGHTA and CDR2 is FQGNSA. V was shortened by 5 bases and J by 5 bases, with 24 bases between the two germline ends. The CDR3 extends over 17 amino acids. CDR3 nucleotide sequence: TGTGCCAGCAGCCCGCCGAGACAAGATACCCCCAGGACTGAAGCTTTCTTT. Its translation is CASSPPRQDTPRTEAFF.

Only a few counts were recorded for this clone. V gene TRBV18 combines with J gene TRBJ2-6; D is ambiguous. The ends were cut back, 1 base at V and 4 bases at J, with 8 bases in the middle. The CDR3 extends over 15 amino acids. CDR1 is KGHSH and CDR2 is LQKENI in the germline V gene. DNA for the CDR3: TGTGCCAGCTCACCACTCAGCGAAGGGGCCAACGTCCTGACTTTC. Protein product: CASSPLSEGANVLTF.

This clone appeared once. The CDR3 spells CASSVDGGSYNEQFF. The CDR3 DNA follows: TGTGCCAGCAGCGTAGACGGGGGGTCCTACAATGAGCAGTTCTTC. The genes are TRBV9 and TRBJ2-1; 7 bases are a match to TRBD2. Losses at the gene ends were 0 bases for V and 1 base for J; bases not matched to a gene: 1. Germline V lookup: CDR1 SGDLS, CDR2 YYNGEE. The CDR3 runs to 15 residues.

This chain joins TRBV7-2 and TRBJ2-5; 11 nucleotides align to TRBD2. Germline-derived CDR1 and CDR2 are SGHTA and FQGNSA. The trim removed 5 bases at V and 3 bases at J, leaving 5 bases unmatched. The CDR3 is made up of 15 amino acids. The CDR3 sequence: CASSQASGGKETQYF. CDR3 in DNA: TGTGCCAGCAGCCAGGCTAGCGGGGGGAAAGAGACCCAGTACTTC.

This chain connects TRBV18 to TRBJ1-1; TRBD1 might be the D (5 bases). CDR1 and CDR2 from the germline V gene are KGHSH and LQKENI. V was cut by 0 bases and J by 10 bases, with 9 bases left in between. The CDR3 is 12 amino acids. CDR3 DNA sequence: TGTGCCAGCTCACCACCGGGGGGGGGAGCTTTCTTT. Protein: CASSPPGGGAFF.

CDR3 nucleotides: TGCGCCAGCGCGGCGAACACTGAAGCTTTCTTT. Amino acids: CASAANTEAFF. The V and J genes are TRBV23-1 and TRBJ1-1; D remains unclear. TRBV23-1 is labeled an ORF, and its function is uncertain. Trimming pared 8 bases from V and 1 base from J, leaving 5 bases between. This CDR3 comprises 11 residues.

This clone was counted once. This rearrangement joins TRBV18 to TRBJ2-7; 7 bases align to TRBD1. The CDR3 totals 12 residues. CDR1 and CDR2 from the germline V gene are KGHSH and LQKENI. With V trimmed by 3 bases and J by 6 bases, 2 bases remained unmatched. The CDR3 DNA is TGTGCCAGCTCACCGACAGGGTTCGAGCAGTACGTC. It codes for CASSPTGFEQYV.

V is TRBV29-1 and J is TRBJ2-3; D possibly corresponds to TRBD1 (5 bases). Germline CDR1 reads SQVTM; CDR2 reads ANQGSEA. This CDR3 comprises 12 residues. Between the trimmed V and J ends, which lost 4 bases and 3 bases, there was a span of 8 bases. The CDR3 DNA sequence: TGCAGCGTTGTCCAGGGTACAGATACGCAGTATTTT. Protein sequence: CSVVQGTDTQYF.

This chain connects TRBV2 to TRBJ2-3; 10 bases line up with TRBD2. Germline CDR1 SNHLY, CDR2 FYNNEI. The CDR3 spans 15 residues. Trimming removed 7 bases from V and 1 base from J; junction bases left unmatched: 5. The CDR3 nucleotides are TGTGCCAGCACCCGGACTAGCGGAGGCACAGATACGCAGTATTTT. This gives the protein CASTRTSGGTDTQYF.